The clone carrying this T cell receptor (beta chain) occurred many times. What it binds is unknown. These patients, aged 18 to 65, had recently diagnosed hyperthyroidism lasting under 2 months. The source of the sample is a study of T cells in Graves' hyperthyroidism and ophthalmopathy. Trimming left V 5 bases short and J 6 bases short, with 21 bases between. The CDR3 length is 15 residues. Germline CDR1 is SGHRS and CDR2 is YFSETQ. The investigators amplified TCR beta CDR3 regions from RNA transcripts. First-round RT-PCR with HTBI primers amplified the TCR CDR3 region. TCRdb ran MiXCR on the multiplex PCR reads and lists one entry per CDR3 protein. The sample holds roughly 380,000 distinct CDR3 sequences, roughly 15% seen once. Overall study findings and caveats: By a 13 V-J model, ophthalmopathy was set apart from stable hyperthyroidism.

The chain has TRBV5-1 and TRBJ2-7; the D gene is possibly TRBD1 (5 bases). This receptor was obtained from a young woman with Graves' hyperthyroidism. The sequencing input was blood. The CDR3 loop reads CASSQGVAGIGEQYF. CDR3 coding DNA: TGCGCCAGCAGTCAAGGGGTGGCAGGGATCGGCGAGCAGTACTTC.